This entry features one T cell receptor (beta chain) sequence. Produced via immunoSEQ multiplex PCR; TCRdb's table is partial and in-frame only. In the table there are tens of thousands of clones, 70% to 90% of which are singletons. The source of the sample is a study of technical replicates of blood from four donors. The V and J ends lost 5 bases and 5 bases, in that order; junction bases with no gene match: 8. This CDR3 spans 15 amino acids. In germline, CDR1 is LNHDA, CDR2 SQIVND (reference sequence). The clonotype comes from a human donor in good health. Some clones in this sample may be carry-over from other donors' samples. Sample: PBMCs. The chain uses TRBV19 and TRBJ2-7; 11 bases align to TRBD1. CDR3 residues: CASSDRDRGGNEQYF. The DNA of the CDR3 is TGTGCCAGTAGTGATCGGGACAGGGGGGGGAACGAGCAGTACTTC.